This TCR beta chain was sequenced in a study of TIL therapy for anti-PD-1-resistant metastatic lung cancer. Overall study: Median patient age was 54, ranging about 35-85 years.

Noted time point: pre-treatment sample, taken before nivolumab and TIL therapy. Turning to this clone: Its antigen is currently unknown.

This was the immunoSEQ v3 assay. The protocol was immunoSEQ multiplex PCR, while the TCRdb copy is restricted to in-frame clones and leaves out a portion. The sample records about 57,000 clones, 70% to 80% being singletons. The V end lost 6 bases, the J end lost 7 bases, and 15 bases lay between the germline ends. Germline-derived CDR1 and CDR2 are SGHTA and FQGNSA. This CDR3 has 13 residues. Overall study findings and caveats: The baseline peripheral repertoire was partially replaced by infused TIL clonotypes that later decayed.

This rearrangement joins TRBV7-2 to TRBJ1-2; D might be TRBD1 (5 bases). Material: blood, obtained at baseline. The receptor's source is a woman between 25 and 85 years old with non-small cell lung cancer. CDR3 nucleotide sequence: TGTGCCAGCAGGCTGACTAGGGGAGGTGGCTACACCTTC. Its translation: CASRLTRGGGYTF.